This T cell receptor (beta chain) was found in a study of blood T cells in healthy people across ages. It was with a sample-barcoded 5' primer and a J-beta primer mix that a second PCR of roughly 7 to 11 cycles was run. TCRdb reanalysed the 5' RACE reads using MiXCR and keeps one entry per CDR3 protein. The sample gives 850,000 to 950,000 distinct CDR3 sequences, 25% to 35% of which show up once; 15% to 20% is in the top ten. Germline V lookup: CDR1 SGHTA, CDR2 FQGNSA. With 1 base removed from V and 13 bases from J, the gap between germline ends came to 13 bases. CDR3 length equals 12 residues. Sample: blood. V and J are TRBV7-2 and TRBJ1-2; unclear D gene. This clonotype was sampled from a woman of 80 years or more in good health. CDR3 residues: CASSLGPRGSTF. The CDR3 nucleotides read TGTGCCAGCAGCTTAGGCCCCCGGGGAAGCACCTTC. Using reference TRBV7-2 and TRBJ1-2 for the parts outside the CDR3, the full variable domain is GAGVSQSPSNKVTEKGKDVELRCDPISGHTALYWYRQSLGQGLEFLIYFQGNSAPDKSGLPSDRFSAERTGGSVSTLTIQRTQQEDSAVYLCASSLGPRGSTFGSGTRLTVV.